Below are 27 T cell receptor beta chains sequenced from a single sample in a study of T cell repertoires in cytomegalovirus infection. A single record per CDR3 protein comes from TCRdb applying MiXCR to the reads. The data show fewer than 950,000 distinct CDR3 sequences, with approximately 32% seen just once and approximately 13% held by the top ten. The antigens these receptors bind are not known. This sample comprised cultured CD8+ T cells from PBMCs, obtained from culture after CMV antigen stimulation. The receptor source for this set is a human donor in good health (CMV status not recorded). Some clones in this sample may be carry-over from other donors' samples.

This clonotype has more than one count but fewer than ten. V usage is TRBV19 and J usage is TRBJ2-1; possible D gene TRBD1, 7 bases. Trimming pared 7 bases from V and 3 bases from J, leaving 16 bases between. CDR3 size: 15 residues. In germline, CDR1 is LNHDA, CDR2 SQIVND (reference sequence). In nucleotides, the CDR3 is TGTGCCAGTATGTTCCGACAGGGACTCTACAATGAGCAGTTCTTC. Amino acids: CASMFRQGLYNEQFF.

In regard to this clonotype: Compared with germline, one end of the junction differs, possibly owing to a read error. This sequence joins TRBV11-2 and TRBJ2-3; the D call may be TRBD1 or TRBD2 (5 bases each). This CDR3 has 16 residues. From germline, CDR1 is SGHAT and CDR2 FQNNGV. CDR3 nucleotides: TGTGTCAGCAGCTCGGGATTAGGAAGAGGGGCAGATACGCAGTATTTT. This translates into CVSSSGLGRGADTQYF.

The gene calls are TRBV5-4 and TRBJ1-2; 10 bases agree with TRBD1. This CDR3 has 15 residues. V was pared by 4 bases and J by 0 bases, with 3 bases of the junction left unmatched. Germline-derived CDR1 and CDR2 are SGHNT and YYREEE (reference sequence). The CDR3 region has the DNA TGTGCCAGCAGCCCGGGACAGGGGACTAACTATGGCTACACCTTC. Translating it yields CASSPGQGTNYGYTF.

Comments on this clonotype: The junction shows a germline mismatch at one end, possibly a read error. Written as DNA, the CDR3 is TGTGCTAGCAGCCCAGAGGGCAGAGTCGATGAGCAGTTCTTC. The encoded protein is CASSPEGRVDEQFF. The chain has TRBV7-7 and TRBJ2-1; possible D gene TRBD2, 5 bases. The germline V gene encodes CDR1 SSHAT and CDR2 FNYEAQ (reference sequence). The CDR3 is made up of 14 amino acids.

This clonotype came up a few times. The J gene is TRBJ2-1, the V gene TRBV2; maybe TRBD2 (6 bases). The CDR3 is made up of 17 amino acids. V was shortened by 3 bases and J by 0 bases, with 15 bases between the two germline ends. Germline V gives CDR1 SNHLY, CDR2 FYNNEI. In DNA, the CDR3 is TGTGCCAGCAGTGAGGGGACTCCACTTTTCTCCTACAATGAGCAGTTCTTC. Translating it yields CASSEGTPLFSYNEQFF.

This sequence joins TRBV7-9 and TRBJ2-7; no firm D call. Between the trimmed V and J ends, which lost 0 bases and 0 bases, there was a span of 6 bases. The CDR3 covers 14 residues. In germline, CDR1 is SEHNR, CDR2 FQNEAQ (reference sequence). As DNA, the CDR3 is TGTGCCAGCAGCTTAGCGATGGGCTCCTACGAGCAGTACGTC. As protein: CASSLAMGSYEQYV.

The V call is TRBV11-2, the J call TRBJ1-1; the D is unclear. The CDR3 covers 15 residues. V lost 1 base and J 4 bases, leaving 13 bases between the germline ends. Germline values: CDR1 SGHAT, CDR2 FQNNGV. The CDR3 DNA follows: TGTGCCAGCAGCTTAGGTTGGGCGTTGGGCACTGAAGCTTTCTTT. Encoded protein: CASSLGWALGTEAFF.

Of note for this clonotype: At one boundary the junction diverges from the germline segment, which might be a read error. This chain connects TRBV11-2 to TRBJ1-1; 10 nucleotides line up with TRBD1. The CDR3 length is 16 residues. CDR1 and CDR2 (germline): SGHAT, FQNNGV. CDR3 sequence: CVSSPWTGGMNTEAFF. The DNA for the CDR3 is TGTGTCAGCAGCCCTTGGACAGGGGGGATGAACACTGAAGCTTTCTTT.

As concerns this clonotype: A junction boundary mismatches the germline segment, possibly from a read error. Here the CDR3 reads CASCLSTGFATEAFF. The DNA for the CDR3 is TGTGCCAGCTGTTTATCGACAGGTTTCGCTACTGAAGCTTTCTTT. J is TRBJ1-1 and V is TRBV28, with D perhaps TRBD1 (6 bases). This CDR3 region has 15 residues. The V gene's germline CDR1 is MDHEN and CDR2 SYDVKM. The complete variable domain, with remaining parts taken from reference TRBV28 and TRBJ1-1, reads DVKVTQSSRYLVKRTGEKVFLECVQDMDHENMFWYRQDPGLGLRLIYFSYDVKMKEKGDIPEGYSVSREKKERFSLILESASTNQTSMYLCASCLSTGFATEAFFGQGTRLTVV.

V and J are TRBV24-1 and TRBJ2-5, with unresolved D. This CDR3 spans 12 amino acids. The V gene's germline CDR1 is KGHDR and CDR2 SFDVKD. Trimming shortened V by 3 bases and J by 10 bases, and 11 bases separated the two germline ends. The CDR3 nucleotides read TGTGCCACCAGTGATACAGCCCTGGGCCAGTACTTC. Protein sequence: CATSDTALGQYF.

This clonotype turned up a few times. The chain has TRBV7-8 and TRBJ2-5; possibly TRBD1 or TRBD2 for D (7 bases each). The CDR3 extends over 15 amino acids. V was pared by 7 bases and J by 1 base, with 16 bases between. Germline loops: CDR1 SGHVS, CDR2 FQNEAQ. The CDR3 bases are TGTGCCAGCACCCAGGGGGGGGGGGTCCAAGAGACCCAGTACTTC. Translating it yields CASTQGGGVQETQYF. Complete variable domain (other parts from reference TRBV7-8 and TRBJ2-5): GAGVSQSPRYKVAKRGQDVALRCDPISGHVSLFWYQQALGQGPEFLTYFQNEAQLDKSGLPSDRFFAERPEGSVSTLKIQRTQQEDSAVYLCASTQGGGVQETQYFGPGTRLLVL.

In its sample, this clonotype was seen a few times. The genes are TRBV6-5 and TRBJ2-7; 9 nucleotides line up with TRBD1. The V segment lost 4 bases and the J segment 6 bases; nucleotides outside the gene matches: 7. The CDR3 extends over 14 amino acids. The germline V gene has CDR1 MNHEY and CDR2 SVGAGI. As DNA, the CDR3 is TGTGCCAGCAGTTTAGGACAGGGGTTTGGCGAGCAGTACTTC. Translation gives CASSLGQGFGEQYF.

The sample holds many counts of this clonotype. The DNA of the CDR3 is TGTGCCAGCAGCTCCGGCTTGGGACAGATGACCTACAATGAGCAGTTCTTC. It encodes CASSSGLGQMTYNEQFF. The chain uses TRBV7-8 and TRBJ2-1, with 7 bases matching TRBD1. The V gene end was trimmed by 4 bases and the J gene end by 2 bases; junction bases not matched to a gene: 11. The CDR3 is 17 residues long. Per the germline V gene, CDR1 is SGHVS and CDR2 is FQNEAQ.

This chain connects TRBV7-9 to TRBJ2-2, with D perhaps matching TRBD1 or TRBD2 (5 bases each). Looked up from germline, CDR1 is SEHNR and CDR2 is FQNEAQ (reference sequence). Trimming removed 4 bases from V and 3 bases from J, with 9 bases in between. This CDR3 region has 14 residues. As DNA, the CDR3 is TGTGCCAGCAGCTCCGGGGACCACACCGGGGAGCTGTTTTTT. Its protein product is CASSSGDHTGELFF.

The rearrangement links TRBV4-1 to TRBJ2-5; 11 bases align to TRBD2. Trimming cost V 4 bases and J 0 bases; bases outside gene matches: 4. Germline assignment: CDR1 MGHRA and CDR2 YSYEKL. This CDR3 has 16 amino acids. The CDR3 DNA sequence: TGCGCCAGCAGCCTTTGGACTAGCGGGTACCAAGAGACCCAGTACTTC. Translating gives CASSLWTSGYQETQYF.

This clonotype was seen at least ten times. This sequence joins TRBV12-3 or TRBV12-4 and TRBJ2-1; 7 bases are a match to TRBD1. This CDR3 comprises 12 residues. V lost 5 bases to trimming and J lost 9 bases; unmatched junction nucleotides: 4. In DNA, the CDR3 is TGTGCCAGCAGTACAGGGGCCGGTGAGCAGTTCTTC. Translation gives CASSTGAGEQFF.

The chain carries TRBV27 and TRBJ1-2; a weak D match, TRBD1 (5 bases). Trimming removed 10 bases from V and 3 bases from J, with 9 bases in between. Germline values: CDR1 MNHEY, CDR2 SMNVEV (reference sequence). This CDR3 has 11 amino acids. The CDR3 spells CATREYYGYTF. The CDR3 nucleotides read TGTGCCACCAGGGAATACTATGGCTACACCTTC.

In its sample, this clonotype was seen a few times. This sequence joins TRBV20-1 and TRBJ2-1, with D possibly TRBD2 on 7 matching bases. The germline V and J ends were trimmed by 5 bases and 0 bases, with 26 bases remaining between them. The CDR3 length is 19 residues. In germline, CDR1 is DFQATT, CDR2 SNEGSKA (reference sequence). This chain's CDR3 is CSALTTRGAAPSSYNEQFF. CDR3 nucleotides: TGCAGTGCTCTAACAACCCGGGGGGCCGCTCCAAGCTCCTACAATGAGCAGTTCTTC.

Comments on this clonotype: One base away lies a much larger clone, so this may be a sequencing read error. The rearrangement links TRBV7-8 to TRBJ2-1; tentative D call: TRBD2 (6 bases). The CDR3 consists of 16 residues. Germline CDR1 is SGHVS and CDR2 is FQNEAQ. The DNA for the CDR3 is TGTACCAGCAGCTCCCCCGGGGGAGTCTCCTACAATGAGCAGTTCTTC. Protein sequence: CTSSSPGGVSYNEQFF.

This clonotype was observed a few times. This chain uses TRBV7-9 with TRBJ1-1, with 7 nucleotides matching TRBD1. With 5 bases clipped from V and 6 bases from J, the junction kept 6 bases outside the gene matches. Germline assignment: CDR1 SEHNR and CDR2 FQNEAQ (reference sequence). There are 13 residues in the CDR3. In DNA, the CDR3 is TGTGCCAGCAGCCGGGACAGTAACTCTGAAGCTTTCTTT. It translates to CASSRDSNSEAFF.

The gene calls are TRBV9 and TRBJ2-3, with D unresolved. The ends were cut back, 0 bases at V and 5 bases at J, with 7 bases in the middle. Germline lookup yields CDR1 SGDLS and CDR2 YYNGEE. This CDR3 contains 13 residues. CDR3 DNA sequence: TGTGCCAGCAGCGTAGTGTCAGGAGATACGCAGTATTTT. Protein sequence: CASSVVSGDTQYF. The whole variable domain, filled in from reference TRBV9 and TRBJ2-3, reads DSGVTQTPKHLITATGQRVTLRCSPRSGDLSVYWYQQSLDQGLQFLIQYYNGEERAKGNILERFSAQQFPDLHSELNLSSLELGDSALYFCASSVVSGDTQYFGPGTRLTVL.

This clonotype occurred many times. This chain connects TRBV11-2 to TRBJ2-5; 13 bases are a match to TRBD2. Germline CDR1 reads SGHAT; CDR2 reads FQNNGV. Trimming removed 5 bases from V and 2 bases from J; junction bases left unmatched: 5. The CDR3 has 16 residues. DNA of the CDR3: TGTGCCAGCAGCGATGGACTAGCGGGGGTACAAGAGACCCAGTACTTC. Translated: CASSDGLAGVQETQYF.

The V and J genes are TRBV19 and TRBJ1-2, with D unclear. The V gene's germline CDR1 is LNHDA and CDR2 SQIVND (reference sequence). The CDR3 has 12 amino acids. V was trimmed by 7 bases and J by 3 bases, leaving 9 bases between them. For the CDR3, the DNA is TGTGCCAGTACAAGCGGTTACTATGGCTACACCTTC. Protein sequence: CASTSGYYGYTF.

This clonotype was observed a handful of times. The rearrangement joins TRBV7-6 to TRBJ2-2; D assignment may be TRBD1 or TRBD2 (6 bases each). The CDR3 loop spans 15 amino acids. Between the trimmed V and J ends, which lost 0 bases and 5 bases, there was a span of 10 bases. The germline gives CDR1 SGHVS, CDR2 FNYEAQ. CDR3 amino acids: CASSLARGQTGELFF. The DNA for the CDR3 is TGTGCCAGCAGCTTAGCCCGGGGGCAAACCGGGGAGCTGTTTTTT.

V and J are TRBV5-6 and TRBJ2-7; perhaps TRBD1 as D (6 bases). The V and J ends lost 4 bases and 2 bases respectively, with 13 bases between them. CDR1 is SGHDT and CDR2 is YYEEEE in the germline V gene. The CDR3 contains 14 residues. The CDR3 loop reads CASSPLGAPYEQYF. CDR3 nucleotides: TGTGCCAGCAGCCCCCTGGGGGCCCCCTACGAGCAGTACTTC.

This clonotype appeared a few times. The chain employs TRBV6-2 or TRBV6-3 and TRBJ2-1; 9 nucleotides line up with TRBD1. The CDR3 has 15 amino acids. Germline V gene data show CDR1 as MNHEY and CDR2 as SVGEGT. The trim removed 6 bases at V and 6 bases at J, leaving 9 bases unmatched. CDR3 coding DNA: TGTGCCAGCAGCCTCCCGGGACAGGGTGGCAATGAGCAGTTCTTC. This codes for CASSLPGQGGNEQFF.

The chain carries TRBV7-3 and TRBJ2-7; tentative D call: TRBD2 (5 bases). The germline V gene has CDR1 SGHTA and CDR2 FQGTGA. The CDR3 consists of 12 residues. Trimming shortened V by 6 bases and J by 7 bases, and 13 bases separated the two germline ends. The CDR3 loop is CASRLLGGEQYV. The CDR3 coding sequence is TGTGCCAGCAGGTTACTGGGCGGGGAGCAGTACGTC.